Described below is a single TCR beta chain sequence and its context. The sample comes from a study of shared clonotypes between healthy human individuals. The method was immunoSEQ multiplex PCR; TCRdb's version includes in-frame clones alone and lacks a portion of them. The sample yields approximately 470,000 clones, over 75% seen once. CDR1 SGHRS and CDR2 YFSETQ come from the germline V gene. V lost 5 bases and J lost 4, with 16 bases in between. The CDR3 totals 14 residues. The chain is built from TRBV5-1 and TRBJ2-7; either TRBD1 or TRBD2 may fit D (5 bases each). This sequence originates from a middle-aged woman in good health. Some clones in this sample may be carry-over from other donors' samples. The source material was PBMCs. The CDR3 DNA is TGCGCCAGCAGGCCGGGACCCGACCCTTACGAGCAGTACTTC. This gives the protein CASRPGPDPYEQYF.